This is a list of T cell receptor beta chains from one sample in a study of Ad26.COV2.S vaccination and SARS-CoV-2 variants. The table came from immunoSEQ multiplex PCR; TCRdb's copy has only in-frame clones and leaves some out. The sample gives roughly 500,000 clones, roughly 89% of which show up once; around 2.6% is in the top ten. Specimen: peripheral blood, collected in a trial of Ad26.COV2.S vaccine versus placebo. Receptor source: a person aged 18-65 years who received the Ad26.COV2.S COVID-19 vaccine or a placebo. The conserved cysteine and the conserved F or W are not part of the CDR3 here.

cdr3_length: 16
j_call: TRBJ2-3
v_call: TRBV7-6
cdr3_aa: ASSLRLRGGPSTDTQY

cdr3_length: 13
j_call: TRBJ2-2
v_call: TRBV29-1
cdr3_aa: SVEGTPANTGELF

cdr3_length: 12
j_call: TRBJ1-1
v_call: TRBV10-3
cdr3_aa: AISELGNRGVAF

cdr3_length: 13
j_call: TRBJ2-1
v_call: TRBV6-2/TRBV6-3
cdr3_aa: ASSAAASSYNEQF

cdr3_length: 11
j_call: TRBJ1-2
v_call: TRBV2
cdr3_aa: ASSDSGGDGYT

cdr3_length: 11
j_call: TRBJ2-7
v_call: TRBV5-6
cdr3_aa: ASSLGGFDEQY

cdr3_length: 11
j_call: TRBJ2-1
v_call: TRBV6-6
cdr3_aa: ASSSGLAGGLF

cdr3_length: 12
j_call: TRBJ2-7
v_call: TRBV19
cdr3_aa: ASSSRYRDYEQY

cdr3_length: 11
j_call: TRBJ2-1
v_call: TRBV3-1/TRBV3-2
cdr3_aa: ASSQDLSNEQF

cdr3_length: 12
j_call: TRBJ1-5
v_call: TRBV2
cdr3_aa: ASSNRGSNQPQH

cdr3_length: 13
j_call: TRBJ1-6
v_call: TRBV7-9
cdr3_aa: ASSVPGPALGPLH

cdr3_length: 13
j_call: TRBJ2-7
v_call: TRBV4-3
cdr3_aa: ASSQDGTGIYEQY

cdr3_length: 15
j_call: TRBJ2-7
v_call: TRBV7-9
cdr3_aa: ASSFPPRQVDFYEQY

cdr3_length: 12
j_call: TRBJ1-4
v_call: TRBV10-3
cdr3_aa: AIFDRGINEKLF

cdr3_length: 10
j_call: TRBJ2-3
v_call: TRBV6-5
cdr3_aa: ASSSLGDTQY

cdr3_length: 14
j_call: TRBJ2-3
v_call: TRBV27
cdr3_aa: ASSFRLRKSTDTQY

cdr3_length: 13
j_call: TRBJ1-3
v_call: TRBV7-9
cdr3_aa: ASSFAEVSGNTIY

cdr3_length: 14
j_call: TRBJ2-1
v_call: TRBV19
cdr3_aa: ASSTGQGGVGNEQF

cdr3_length: 14
j_call: TRBJ1-2
v_call: TRBV7-2
cdr3_aa: ASSSRGGKRQYGYT

cdr3_length: 12
j_call: TRBJ1-5
v_call: TRBV5-6
cdr3_aa: ASSLSGGDQPQH

cdr3_length: 13
j_call: TRBJ2-2
v_call: TRBV7-2
cdr3_aa: ASSPPGGQGGELF

cdr3_length: 13
j_call: TRBJ1-6
v_call: TRBV5-1
cdr3_aa: ASSLAGRRYSPLH

cdr3_length: 12
j_call: TRBJ1-2
v_call: TRBV4-2
cdr3_aa: ASSQEHFNYGYT

cdr3_length: 15
j_call: TRBJ2-2
v_call: TRBV18
cdr3_aa: ASSPTEGRGRTGELF

cdr3_length: 10
j_call: TRBJ1-6
v_call: TRBV5-6
cdr3_aa: ASSSLASPLH

cdr3_length: 15
j_call: TRBJ1-5
v_call: TRBV5-6
cdr3_aa: ASSLAGTAYSNQPQH

cdr3_length: 13
j_call: TRBJ2-2
v_call: TRBV9
cdr3_aa: ASSASGRNTGELF

cdr3_length: 12
j_call: TRBJ1-1
v_call: TRBV10-3
cdr3_aa: AINSVGTNTEAF

cdr3_length: 14
j_call: TRBJ2-3
v_call: TRBV7-9
cdr3_aa: ASSSRREGRGDTQY

cdr3_length: 12
j_call: TRBJ2-3
v_call: TRBV7-2
cdr3_aa: ASSLGPGDGTQY

cdr3_length: 12
j_call: TRBJ1-4
v_call: TRBV6-5
cdr3_aa: ASSIPGQPEKLF

cdr3_length: 15
j_call: TRBJ2-1
v_call: TRBV4-1
cdr3_aa: ASSHPIGTSGYNEQF

cdr3_length: 10
j_call: TRBJ1-2
v_call: TRBV9
cdr3_aa: ASEQGHYGYT

cdr3_length: 14
j_call: TRBJ2-3
v_call: TRBV5-1
cdr3_aa: ASSSPSGFSTDTQY

cdr3_length: 11
j_call: TRBJ2-7
v_call: TRBV7-9
cdr3_aa: ASARLALYEQY

cdr3_length: 12
j_call: TRBJ2-3
v_call: TRBV29-1
cdr3_aa: SVNRGHTADTQY

cdr3_length: 13
j_call: TRBJ2-7
v_call: TRBV7-2
cdr3_aa: ASSLVVSPGYEQY

cdr3_length: 10
j_call: TRBJ2-7
v_call: TRBV6-2/TRBV6-3
cdr3_aa: ASSTGLEEQY

cdr3_length: 11
j_call: TRBJ2-3
v_call: TRBV27
cdr3_aa: ASSFNLGTRQY

cdr3_length: 15
j_call: TRBJ1-4
v_call: TRBV4-1
cdr3_aa: ASSHTGMGATNEKLF

cdr3_length: 13
j_call: TRBJ2-7
v_call: TRBV18
cdr3_aa: ASSPTTDSSYEQY

cdr3_length: 13
j_call: TRBJ2-3
v_call: TRBV3-1/TRBV3-2
cdr3_aa: ASSQLWGGTDTQY

cdr3_length: 12
j_call: TRBJ1-1
v_call: TRBV5-4
cdr3_aa: ASSSTGIGAEAF

cdr3_length: 15
j_call: TRBJ2-1
v_call: TRBV5-1
cdr3_aa: ASSPSVVAGGLGEQF

cdr3_length: 12
j_call: TRBJ2-3
v_call: TRBV7-9
cdr3_aa: ASSLAQQEDTQY

cdr3_length: 13
j_call: TRBJ1-4
v_call: TRBV28
cdr3_aa: ASSTGQLVLEKLF

cdr3_length: 14
j_call: TRBJ1-2
v_call: TRBV3-1/TRBV3-2
cdr3_aa: ASSPRSPRGHYGYT